This paragraph covers one T cell receptor (beta chain) sequence. The source of the sample is a study of blood T cell repertoires in COVID-19. In the study overall: Samples of COVID-19 (acute and convalescent) were obtained from the United States, Italy and Spain. Sample material is recorded as cDNA or gDNA derived from T cells, B-cell-depleted T cells, or PBMCs.

The CDR3 is 15 amino acids. CDR1 is MNHEY and CDR2 is SVGAGI in the germline V gene. The ends lost 5 bases at V and 4 bases at J; junction bases unmatched: 8. Source study methods: Using reference gene primer amplification, nucleated cell counts were estimated. Clones were sequenced by immunoSEQ multiplex PCR, and TCRdb holds only the in-frame ones, with some missing. V and J calls and clone size are those listed in that table; D and trimming were worked out from the DNA. The sample yields 110,000 to 150,000 clones, about 77% seen once. The genes are TRBV6-5 and TRBJ1-1, with 9 bases aligning to TRBD1. The clonotype originates from a man in his 60s with acute or convalescent COVID-19. The sample was peripheral blood. The CDR3 sequence is CASSKGQGVVTEAFF. The CDR3 nucleotides are TGTGCCAGCAGTAAGGGACAGGGTGTGGTCACTGAAGCTTTCTTT.